This paragraph reports one T cell receptor (beta chain). Its cognate antigen is unknown. This sample was taken from a study of T cell responses to AZD1222 COVID-19 vaccine. Study-level background: Second-dose recipients at about 4 or about 12 weeks were treated as one pooled group. Study outcomes and limitations: Possibly, clonal diversity was underestimated; donors were largely white British and included more females. Just a handful of AZD1222 recipients were seropositive at baseline. Repertoires were collected only later (after the peak T cell response had occurred).

The assay was immunoSEQ multiplex PCR, and TCRdb's table has in-frame clones only and misses some. The sample lists 150,000 to 200,000 clones, over 85% occurring once. Germline loops: CDR1 MGHRA, CDR2 YSYEKL. The CDR3 length is 15 residues. Trimming cost V 1 base and J 1 base, with 11 bases left between them. The sequence came from an adult in good health. The material was peripheral blood, obtained on day 0 of AZD1222 vaccination. This rearrangement joins TRBV4-1 to TRBJ2-7; perhaps TRBD2 as D (5 bases). Here the CDR3 DNA reads TGCGCCAGCAGCCAAGGAGGAGCGGCATCCTACGAGCAGTACTTC. Translated: CASSQGGAASYEQYF.